A few counts support the clone carrying this T cell receptor (beta chain). TCRdb re-called the RT-PCR reads through MiXCR, storing one row per CDR3 protein. The repertoire consists of about 540,000 distinct CDR3 sequences, with around a quarter occurring once and the leading ten covering 2.5% to 3%. The CDR3 spans 12 residues. CDR1 and CDR2 from the germline V gene are LNHNV and YYDKDF (reference sequence). The V end was cut by 1 base, the J end by 12 bases, with 12 bases between. This record belongs to a study of response to subunit inactivated influenza vaccine. The sample was also linked to a second study, of T cells expressing NK-cell markers. That source adds: 5'RACE template switching with UMIs generated TCR beta cDNA.

The V and J genes are TRBV15 and TRBJ1-1; D not resolved. The sample consisted of CD4+ T cells sorted from PBMCs, taken approximately 12 days after vaccination. The receptor's source is a man over 45 who received an inactivated influenza vaccine. CDR3 residues: CATSRAGGLPFF. Here the CDR3 DNA reads TGTGCCACCAGCAGAGCTGGAGGGTTGCCTTTCTTT. The full variable domain, completed using reference TRBV15 and TRBJ1-1, is DAMVIQNPRYQVTQFGKPVTLSCSQTLNHNVMYWYQQKSSQAPKLLFHYYDKDFNNEADTPDNFQSRRPNTSFCFLDIRSPGLGDTAMYLCATSRAGGLPFFGQGTRLTVV.